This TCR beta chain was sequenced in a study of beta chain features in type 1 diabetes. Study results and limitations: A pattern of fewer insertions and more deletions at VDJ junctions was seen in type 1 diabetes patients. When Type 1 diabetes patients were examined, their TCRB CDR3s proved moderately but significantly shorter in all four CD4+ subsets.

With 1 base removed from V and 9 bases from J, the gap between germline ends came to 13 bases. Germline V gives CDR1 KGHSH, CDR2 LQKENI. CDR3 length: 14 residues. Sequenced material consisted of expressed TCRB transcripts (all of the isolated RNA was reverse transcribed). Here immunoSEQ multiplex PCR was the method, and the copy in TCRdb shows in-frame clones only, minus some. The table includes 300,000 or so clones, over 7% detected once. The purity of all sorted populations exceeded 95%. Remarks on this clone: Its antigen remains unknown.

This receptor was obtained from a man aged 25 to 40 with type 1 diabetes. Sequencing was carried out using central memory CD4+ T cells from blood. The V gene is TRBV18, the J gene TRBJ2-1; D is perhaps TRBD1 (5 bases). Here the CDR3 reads CASSPRRDNSEQFF. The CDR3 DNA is TGTGCCAGCTCACCACGCAGGGATAATAGTGAGCAGTTCTTC. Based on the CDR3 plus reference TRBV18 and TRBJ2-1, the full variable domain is NAGVMQNPRHLVRRRGQEARLRCSPMKGHSHVYWYRQLPEEGLKFMVYLQKENIIDESGMPKERFSAEFPKEGPSILRIQQVVRGDSAAYFCASSPRRDNSEQFFGPGTRLTVL.